This T cell receptor beta chain stems from a study of patients and donors after allogeneic stem cell transplantation. Germline CDR1 reads SQVTM; CDR2 reads ANQGSEA. CDR3 length: 14 amino acids. Trimming removed 1 base from V and 6 bases from J; junction bases left unmatched: 7. MiXCR, applied by TCRdb to the RT-PCR reads, yields one record per CDR3 protein. The sample includes 90,000 to 120,000 distinct CDR3 sequences, around 35% seen only once; the top ten take around 25%. The chain employs TRBV29-1 and TRBJ2-7, with 9 bases identical to TRBD2. This TCR came from a human donor who was either an allogeneic HSCT recipient or a stem cell or donor lymphocyte infusion donor (not recorded which). It is not recorded whose cells these are; they may come from a transplant donor. The sample was blood, either unsorted or a sorted T cell fraction (not recorded which). The CDR3 DNA is TGCAGCGTTGAAGTCCCGGGACTAGCTTTCGAGCAGTACTTC. Translated, it gives CSVEVPGLAFEQYF.